Detailed here is one T cell receptor beta chain. One end of the junction varies from germline; a read error may be responsible. This record comes from a study of tumor and adjacent non-tumor tissue in lung cancer. As for the study in general: Stage I to III disease affected 9 to 10 men and roughly 5 women aged roughly 31 to 85. Approximately 4.2 million productive TCRbeta reads were obtained per sample on average.

CDR1 SGHDN and CDR2 FVKESK come from the germline V gene. The CDR3 is 17 residues long. TCRbeta libraries were built with three rounds of nested PCR, modified from ARM-PCR. TCRdb passed the multiplex PCR reads through MiXCR, listing each CDR3 protein once. The sample carries 98,000 or so distinct CDR3 sequences, 80% recorded once. The template was RNA from unsorted bulk tissue. Distant lung tissue was collected more than 3 cm away from the tumor edge. This clonotype was obtained from a man aged 55-75 years with small cell lung cancer. This chain links TRBV14 with TRBJ2-1; 7 bases are shared with TRBD2. The sequenced material came from distant non-tumor lung tissue. The CDR3: CPSNQIGGGSSYNEQFF. As DNA, the CDR3 is TGTCCCAGCAACCAGATCGGAGGCGGGAGCTCCTACAATGAGCAGTTCTTC. Full variable domain (missing parts from reference TRBV14 and TRBJ2-1): EAGVTQFPSHSVIEKGQTVTLRCDPISGHDNLYWYRRVMGKEIKFLLHFVKESKQDESGMPNNRFLAERTGGTYSTLKVQPAELEDSGVYFCPSNQIGGGSSYNEQFFGPGTRLTVL.